This TCR beta chain was profiled in a study of blood T cell repertoires in COVID-19. Study in general: Specimens from acute and convalescent COVID-19 originated in the United States, Italy and Spain. T cells, B-cell-depleted T cells, or PBMCs provided the cDNA or gDNA that served as material.

Authors' data handling: The assay estimated nucleated cells by amplifying reference gene primers. Profiled with immunoSEQ multiplex PCR; TCRdb holds only in-frame clones, not every one. The V and J calls and clone size come from that table; D and trimming were worked out from the DNA. Among about 240,000 clones listed, around 83% were seen once. The Seattle patients, enrolled during active infection, were followed longitudinally. The J segment lost 6 bases and the V segment lost 6 bases, leaving 13 bases of the junction unmatched. This CDR3 has 16 amino acids. The V gene's germline CDR1 is LNHDA and CDR2 SQIVND (reference sequence).

Sequenced sample: peripheral blood. The TCR originated in an elderly woman with COVID-19, enrolled during active disease. The chain joins TRBV19 to TRBJ1-5, with 8 bases that match TRBD1. The CDR3 DNA is TGTGCCAGTAGCCATAACCAGGGGGCAGGGCGTCAGCCCCAGCATTTT. It translates to CASSHNQGAGRQPQHF.